This T cell receptor beta chain was documented in a study of blood T cells in healthy people across ages. General study results and limits: Samples with more naive T cells showed higher observed beta diversity. Measured against age, TCR beta diversity per million T cells decreased in a roughly linear manner. The study found more naive CD4+ cells and higher diversity in long-lived than aged donors. Reliance upon unsorted PBMCs precluded definitive naive versus antigen-experienced comparison.

Trimming took 6 bases from V and 0 from J, leaving 9 bases between them. The V gene's germline CDR1 is SQVTM and CDR2 ANQGSEA. CDR3 length: 13 residues. The table lists this clonotype with a count of one. The antigen remains unidentified. A sample-barcoded 5' primer and a J-beta primer mix were used in a second PCR of roughly 7 to 11 cycles. A single record per CDR3 protein comes from TCRdb applying MiXCR to the 5' RACE reads. The repertoire holds about 670,000 distinct CDR3 sequences, approximately 52% seen once, with 13% in the top ten. The chain links TRBV29-1 to TRBJ2-1; a possible D gene is TRBD1 (5 bases). Sequences were obtained from blood. The receptor comes from a woman aged 80 or over in good health. DNA of the CDR3: TGCAGCGTAGGGGTGAGCTCCTACAATGAGCAGTTCTTC. It codes for CSVGVSSYNEQFF.